The rows below give T cell receptor beta chains drawn from one sample of a study of blood T cell repertoires in COVID-19. Here immunoSEQ multiplex PCR was the method, and the copy in TCRdb shows in-frame clones only, minus some. The sample lists 200,000 to 250,000 clones, 75% to 85% occurring once. The source material was peripheral blood. The receptors were gathered from a human donor in a cohort sampled during active COVID-19. Each CDR3 is given with its conserved first and last residue. D genes are given only for firm matches. Size is stated for part of the rows, as once, few or many counts, or as a class when the clone is expanded.

TRBJ2-5 | TRBV5-4 | NA | once | TGTGCCAGCAGCTTGGGGGGACAAGGGGCGCGGGAGACCCAGTACTTC | CASSLGGQGARETQYF
TRBJ2-3 | TRBV9 | TRBD1 | NA | TGTGCCAGCAGCCCTATCGCCCGGACAGGGGCCACAGATACGCAGTATTTT | CASSPIARTGATDTQYF
TRBJ2-1 | TRBV3-1/TRBV3-2 | NA | NA | TGTGCCAGCAGCCCCCCTCTAGGTGAGCAGTTCTTC | CASSPPLGEQFF
TRBJ2-5 | TRBV19 | TRBD1 | NA | TGTGCCAGTAGTATAGGTCAGGGGGCCAAGGGGGAGACCCAGTACTTC | CASSIGQGAKGETQYF
TRBJ2-3 | TRBV28 | TRBD2 | once | TGTGCCAGCAGTTTTTCGGCGGTTAAAGCGGGAGCTGACACAGATACGCAGTATTTT | CASSFSAVKAGADTDTQYF
TRBJ2-3 | TRBV6-6 | TRBD2 | NA | TGTGCCGGCGGACTAGCGGGACGCTCAGATACGCAGTATTTT | CAGGLAGRSDTQYF
TRBJ1-2 | TRBV25-1 | NA | many | TGTGCCAGCAGCCTAAACGGGGGCTACACCTTC | CASSLNGGYTF
TRBJ2-7 | TRBV19 | NA | NA | TGTGCCAGTAGTATAGGACAGTCCTACGAGCAGTACTTC | CASSIGQSYEQYF
TRBJ2-7 | TRBV30 | NA | NA | TGTGCCTGGAATGTCGAGGTCTCCTCTAGCGAGCAGTACTTC | CAWNVEVSSSEQYF
TRBJ2-7 | TRBV30 | TRBD1 | NA | TGTGCCTGGAGTGTTTGGGACAGGGTCTCCTACGAGCAGTACTTC | CAWSVWDRVSYEQYF
TRBJ1-4 | TRBV9 | NA | NA | TGTGCCAGCGCACGACAGGTTGGAGAAAAACTGTTTTTT | CASARQVGEKLFF
TRBJ1-2 | TRBV7-2 | NA | once | TGTGCCAGCAGCTTAGAATCTGGGAGGATGGGGGGGAGGCGTGGCTACACCTTC | CASSLESGRMGGRRGYTF
TRBJ1-1 | TRBV10-3 | NA | NA | TGTGCCATCAGTGAGTCCAGGCAGGGCAACACTGAAGCTTTCTTT | CAISESRQGNTEAFF
TRBJ2-7 | TRBV7-8 | NA | NA | TGTGCCAGCAGCTTAGGGTCACGGCAGGGCGAGCAGTACTTC | CASSLGSRQGEQYF
TRBJ1-1 | TRBV3-1/TRBV3-2 | NA | NA | TGTGCCAGCAGCCAAGGCAGGGGACTGAACACTGAAGCTTTCTTT | CASSQGRGLNTEAFF
TRBJ1-6 | TRBV6-5 | NA | NA | TGTGCCAGCAGCCTACTACGGGCGGGGGGATCACCCCTCCACTTT | CASSLLRAGGSPLHF
TRBJ2-5 | TRBV3-1/TRBV3-2 | TRBD1 | few | TGTGCCAGCAGCCAGGGGGTCAGACAGGGCCTTGAAGAGACCCAGTACTTC | CASSQGVRQGLEETQYF
TRBJ1-2 | TRBV19 | TRBD1 | NA | TGTGCCAGTAGTATCTTGGGACAGGGGGCGAGTGGCTACACCTTC | CASSILGQGASGYTF
TRBJ1-5 | TRBV4-1 | NA | once | TGCGCCAGCAGCCAAGAAAGGGTCAGGGGTACATCTCAGCCCCAGCATTTT | CASSQERVRGTSQPQHF
TRBJ1-5 | TRBV12-3/TRBV12-4 | NA | NA | TGTGCCAGCAGTCACAGGGCTAGTTGGCCCCAGCATTTT | CASSHRASWPQHF
TRBJ1-5 | TRBV6-5 | NA | NA | TGTGCCAGCAGGGCCCCCGGGGGCAATCAGCCCCAGCATTTT | CASRAPGGNQPQHF
TRBJ2-1 | TRBV7-2 | NA | NA | TGTGCCAGCAGCTCCCCGTGGGCCGGCTACAATGAGCAGTTCTTC | CASSSPWAGYNEQFF
TRBJ2-3 | TRBV19 | NA | NA | TGTGCCAGTAGTATAGATAGCCGCCCGTCAGATACGCAGTATTTT | CASSIDSRPSDTQYF
TRBJ2-5 | TRBV28 | TRBD2 | NA | TGTGCCAGCAGTCCCTCCACTAGCGGCGGGGGGGAGACCCAGTACTTC | CASSPSTSGGGETQYF
TRBJ2-7 | TRBV3-1/TRBV3-2 | TRBD2 | NA | TGTGCCAGCAGCCAACTCAGCGGGGCTCCCTACGAGCAGTACTTC | CASSQLSGAPYEQYF
TRBJ2-1 | TRBV6-2/TRBV6-3 | TRBD2 | once | TGTGCCAGCAGTTACCCGCGACTAGCGGAAGTACCCGGAAGCTCCTACAATGAGCAGTTCTTC | CASSYPRLAEVPGSSYNEQFF
TRBJ1-1 | TRBV24-1 | NA | NA | TGTGCCACCAGTGACCCCACAGGGAACACTGAAGCTTTCTTT | CATSDPTGNTEAFF
TRBJ1-2 | TRBV12-5 | NA | once | TGTGCTAGTGGTTTGGTAACCGAGGGCTCTAACTATGGCTACACCTTC | CASGLVTEGSNYGYTF
TRBJ1-5 | TRBV19 | NA | NA | TGTGCCAGTAGTATATGGAGCAGAGAAACCAATCAGCCCCAGCATTTT | CASSIWSRETNQPQHF
TRBJ2-3 | TRBV9 | TRBD2 | NA | TGTGCCAGCAGCGTAGTACTAGCGGGAGGCACAGATACGCAGTATTTT | CASSVVLAGGTDTQYF
TRBJ2-7 | TRBV27 | TRBD1 | NA | TGTGCCAGCAGTCCTAGGGTGGGGACAGGGGGCCACGAGCAGTACTTC | CASSPRVGTGGHEQYF
TRBJ1-5 | TRBV28 | TRBD1 | NA | TGTGCCAGCAGTTGGGACAGGGGGCAATATCAGCCCCAGCATTTT | CASSWDRGQYQPQHF
TRBJ1-2 | TRBV28 | TRBD1 | NA | TGTGCCAGCAATGAGAACAGGGGAACCTATGGCTACACCTTC | CASNENRGTYGYTF
TRBJ1-5 | TRBV28 | NA | many | TGTGCCAGCAGTTCCCCCGCGGGGGGCGCGCCCCAGCATTTT | CASSSPAGGAPQHF
TRBJ2-1 | TRBV24-1 | TRBD1 | NA | TGTGCCACCAGTGACCCCGGACGGGACAGCTCCTACAATGAGCAGTTCTTC | CATSDPGRDSSYNEQFF